These 31 T cell receptor beta chains were all obtained from the same sample, sequenced in a study of blood T cell repertoires in COVID-19. Sequencing used immunoSEQ multiplex PCR; TCRdb keeps in-frame clones, though not all of them. The profile covers a few hundred thousand clones, with 84% appearing a single time and under 4.5% taken by the ten largest. The sequenced material came from PBMCs or T cells enriched from blood (not recorded which). These receptor sequences come from a man aged 30 to 45 with acute COVID-19.

The V gene is TRBV18, the J gene TRBJ1-4; the D gene is possibly TRBD1 (5 bases). The V gene's germline CDR1 is KGHSH and CDR2 LQKENI. The CDR3 extends over 15 amino acids. Trimming took off 2 bases at V and 4 bases at J, with 11 bases between the two ends. The CDR3 bases are TGTGCCAGCTCACCAGGCAGGGTTCTTAATGAAAAACTGTTTTTT. Translation: CASSPGRVLNEKLFF.

The gene calls are TRBV23-1 and TRBJ1-2; perhaps TRBD1 as D (6 bases). TRBV23-1 counts as an open reading frame of uncertain function. CDR3 size: 16 residues. Trimming left V 6 bases short and J 4 bases short, with 21 bases between. CDR3: CASSRNRTAFLYGYTF. DNA of the CDR3: TGCGCCAGCAGCCGAAATAGGACAGCTTTTCTCTATGGCTACACCTTC.

The chain has TRBV7-2 and TRBJ2-1, with unresolved D. CDR3 length: 16 amino acids. Germline loops: CDR1 SGHTA, CDR2 FQGNSA. V lost 1 base and J 1 base, leaving 11 bases between the germline ends. DNA for the CDR3: TGTGCCAGCAGCTTAGAGAGAGGATGGTCCTACAATGAGCAGTTCTTC. Its protein is CASSLERGWSYNEQFF.

This clone was counted once. The gene calls are TRBV2 and TRBJ2-7, with D hard to call. Deletions cut 9 bases from V and 0 bases from J, with 27 bases between. The CDR3 loop spans 18 amino acids. Germline V gene sequence: CDR1 SNHLY, CDR2 FYNNEI. The CDR3 protein is CASEKTRSLEVLSYEQYV. For the CDR3, the DNA is TGTGCCAGTGAGAAAACAAGGAGTTTAGAGGTCCTCTCCTACGAGCAGTACGTC.

V and J are TRBV20-1 and TRBJ2-5; D may be TRBD2 (5 bases). V was trimmed by 6 bases and J by 4 bases, leaving 9 bases between them. The CDR3 is 11 amino acids. Germline assignment: CDR1 DFQATT and CDR2 SNEGSKA (reference sequence). The CDR3 protein is CSAEDGETQYF. Here the CDR3 DNA reads TGCAGTGCGGAGGACGGAGAGACCCAGTACTTC.

This clone occurred a few times. The chain is built from TRBV10-3 and TRBJ2-7, with D tentatively TRBD1 (6 bases). This CDR3 contains 15 residues. Per the germline V gene, CDR1 is ENHRY and CDR2 is SYGVKD. Trimming removed 8 bases at V and 3 bases at J, with 20 bases between. The CDR3 spells CAIRSGVGEGYEQYV. DNA for the CDR3: TGTGCCATCCGCTCAGGGGTTGGGGAAGGCTACGAGCAGTACGTC.

Concerning this clone: The same CDR3 arises from other DNA sequences in this sample as well. The rearrangement links TRBV19 to TRBJ2-4; D possibly corresponds to TRBD2 (6 bases). V lost 3 bases and J 6 bases, leaving 9 bases between the germline ends. CDR1 is LNHDA, CDR2 SQIVND, per germline (reference sequence). This CDR3 region has 13 residues. For the CDR3, the DNA is TGTGCCAGTAGTATCGGCGGGATAAACATTCAGTACTTC. Translation gives CASSIGGINIQYF.

The J gene is TRBJ2-7, the V gene TRBV6-2 or TRBV6-3, with TRBD1 identical over 7 bases. The V gene end was trimmed by 4 bases and the J gene end by 0 bases; junction bases not matched to a gene: 12. The CDR3 extends over 17 amino acids. Germline V gene data show CDR1 as MNHEY and CDR2 as SVGEGT. In DNA form, the CDR3 reads TGTGCCAGCAGTTCTACAGATTCGACAGGGAGCTCCTACGAGCAGTACGTC. Protein: CASSSTDSTGSSYEQYV.

The chain recombines TRBV15 with TRBJ1-5; 8 nucleotides line up with TRBD1. The CDR3 contains 21 residues. Germline lookup yields CDR1 LNHNV and CDR2 YYDKDF (reference sequence). J lost 6 bases, V lost 0 bases, and 22 bases had no gene match. CDR3 loop: CATSRDAPGASGGRGSQPQHF. In DNA, the CDR3 is TGTGCCACCAGCAGAGATGCTCCGGGGGCGTCAGGGGGCCGGGGATCTCAGCCCCAGCATTTT.

The V and J genes are TRBV4-2 and TRBJ2-3; 13 nucleotides line up with TRBD2. The length of the CDR3 is 16 residues. Germline CDR1 LGHNA, CDR2 YNFKEQ. The trim removed 0 bases at V and 4 bases at J, leaving 1 base unmatched. CDR3 loop: CASSQDTSGGADTQYF. The CDR3, as DNA: TGTGCCAGCAGCCAAGATACTAGCGGGGGGGCAGATACGCAGTATTTT.

For the CDR3, the DNA is TGTGCCAGCAGCGTAAGGACAGTCAAAAACATTCAGTACTTC. Its protein product is CASSVRTVKNIQYF. This chain links TRBV9 with TRBJ2-4; perhaps TRBD1 as D (6 bases). The V end was cut by 1 base, the J end by 3 bases, with 8 bases between. The CDR3 length is 14 residues. Germline CDR1 is SGDLS and CDR2 is YYNGEE.

The J gene is TRBJ1-1, the V gene TRBV28; D remains unclear. The CDR3 has 16 residues. Between the trimmed V and J ends, which lost 2 bases and 1 base, there was a span of 14 bases. Germline-derived CDR1 and CDR2 are MDHEN and SYDVKM. The CDR3 protein is CASSLIGGIGNTEAFF. CDR3 sequence (DNA): TGTGCCAGCAGTTTAATCGGAGGGATAGGGAACACTGAAGCTTTCTTT.

The chain carries TRBV2 and TRBJ1-5; 9 bases line up with TRBD1. Germline trimming cut 6 bases from V and 4 bases from J; bases unmatched to any gene: 7. CDR1 is SNHLY, CDR2 FYNNEI, per germline. There are 15 residues in the CDR3. CDR3 in amino acids: CASSETGTGNQPQHF. The CDR3 nucleotides read TGTGCCAGCAGCGAGACCGGGACAGGGAATCAGCCCCAGCATTTT.

The chain joins TRBV28 to TRBJ1-1; D may be TRBD1 (6 bases). CDR3 length: 12 amino acids. CDR1 MDHEN and CDR2 SYDVKM come from the germline V gene. Trimming stripped 5 bases from V and 11 bases from J, with 15 bases between. The CDR3 DNA reads TGTGCCAGCAGTCTTAGACAGGCTCGTGCTTTCTTT. Its translation: CASSLRQARAFF. Full variable domain (remainder filled in from reference TRBV28 and TRBJ1-1): DVKVTQSSRYLVKRTGEKVFLECVQDMDHENMFWYRQDPGLGLRLIYFSYDVKMKEKGDIPEGYSVSREKKERFSLILESASTNQTSMYLCASSLRQARAFFGQGTRLTVV.

This sequence joins TRBV7-9 and TRBJ2-5, with a tentative D call TRBD2 (5 bases). Trimming stripped 1 base from V and 5 bases from J, with 8 bases between. CDR1 is SEHNR, CDR2 FQNEAQ, per germline (reference sequence). The CDR3 is 13 residues long. The CDR3 sequence: CASSLVATETQYF. The CDR3 DNA reads TGTGCCAGCAGCTTAGTAGCGACGGAGACCCAGTACTTC.

This rearrangement joins TRBV11-2 to TRBJ2-2, with 8 bases lining up with TRBD2. Unmatched junction bases numbered 5, after V lost 5 bases and J lost 6 bases. This CDR3 is built from 14 residues. Looked up from germline, CDR1 is SGHAT and CDR2 is FQNNGV. The chain's CDR3 is CASSPRTSSGELFF. CDR3 in DNA: TGTGCCAGCAGCCCACGGACTAGCTCCGGGGAGCTGTTTTTT.

This rearrangement joins TRBV6-5 to TRBJ1-2; D call uncertain. The CDR3 spans 15 residues. Germline V lookup: CDR1 MNHEY, CDR2 SVGAGI. V lost 6 bases, J lost 4 bases, and 18 bases lay in between. The chain's CDR3 is CASRTGREDGYGYTF. DNA of the CDR3: TGTGCCAGCAGAACGGGAAGGGAGGACGGCTATGGCTACACCTTC.

The chain recombines TRBV4-2 with TRBJ1-6; D unclear. CDR1 is LGHNA and CDR2 is YNFKEQ in the germline V gene. Trimming pared 1 base from V and 6 bases from J, leaving 7 bases between. The length of the CDR3 is 14 residues. The CDR3 sequence is CASSQGSFNSPLHF. CDR3 DNA: TGTGCCAGCAGCCAAGGCAGTTTTAATTCACCCCTCCACTTT.

The J gene is TRBJ1-2, the V gene TRBV6-6; 7 bases agree with TRBD1. This CDR3 is 14 amino acids long. Trimming cost V 5 bases and J 3 bases; bases outside gene matches: 6. The germline V gene has CDR1 MNHNY and CDR2 SVGAGI (reference sequence). The chain's CDR3 is CASSDPTGHYGYTF. DNA of the CDR3: TGTGCCAGCAGTGACCCGACAGGGCACTATGGCTACACCTTC.

The gene calls are TRBV7-8 and TRBJ2-3; 8 bases align to TRBD2. Looked up from germline, CDR1 is SGHVS and CDR2 is FQNEAQ. Trimming at V came to 7 bases and at J to 0 bases, leaving 9 bases not matched to a gene. The CDR3 extends over 16 amino acids. CDR3 coding DNA: TGTGCCAGCACCCGCGGCGGGGGGAGTAGCACAGATACGCAGTATTTT. It codes for CASTRGGGSSTDTQYF.

Here the CDR3 DNA reads TGCGCCAGCAGCCAACTGGGACTAGCGGGATCCACCGGGGAGCTGTTTTTT. Its protein product is CASSQLGLAGSTGELFF. The chain couples TRBV4-3 to TRBJ2-2; TRBD2 matches at 13 bases. J lost 4 bases, V lost 2 bases, and 4 bases had no gene match. The CDR3 has 17 amino acids. CDR1 is LGHNA and CDR2 is YSLEER in the germline V gene.

The CDR3 loop is CASSLWAGTSHEQYV. The CDR3, as DNA: TGTGCCAGCAGCTTGTGGGCAGGTACTTCCCACGAGCAGTACGTC. This chain joins TRBV5-6 and TRBJ2-7; D is ambiguous. The CDR3 consists of 15 residues. The germline CDR1 and CDR2 sequences are SGHDT and YYEEEE. V lost 1 base, J lost 5 bases, and 16 bases lay in between.

The chain links TRBV30 to TRBJ1-1; 8 positions match TRBD1. Trimming took 1 base from V and 5 from J; bases not matched to a gene: 6. The CDR3 sequence is 14 residues long. Germline values: CDR1 GTSNPN, CDR2 SVGIG (reference sequence). CDR3 DNA sequence: TGTGCCTGGAGTGCCCTACGGACAGGGACTGAAGCTTTCTTT. It specifies CAWSALRTGTEAFF.

The chain links TRBV11-2 to TRBJ2-1, with a tentative D call TRBD2 (6 bases). This CDR3 region has 11 residues. V shed 6 bases and J shed 10 bases, with 10 bases lying between them. Germline V gene lookup returns CDR1 SGHAT and CDR2 FQNNGV. CDR3 bases: TGTGCCAGCAGGCAACGGGGGGAGCAGTTCTTC. It is translated as CASRQRGEQFF.

The chain carries TRBV19 and TRBJ2-2, with a possible D match to TRBD1 (5 bases). Germline CDR1 and CDR2: LNHDA and SQIVND (reference sequence). V was clipped by 7 bases and J by 0 bases, with 15 bases between them. The CDR3 runs 16 residues. DNA for the CDR3: TGTGCCAGTACCCAGGGCATGGGCGCGAACACCGGGGAGCTGTTTTTT. It translates to CASTQGMGANTGELFF.

The CDR3 spells CAISKDRVNSNEQYV. The CDR3 region has the DNA TGTGCCATCTCAAAGGACAGGGTAAATTCCAACGAGCAGTACGTC. This chain links TRBV10-3 with TRBJ2-7; 8 bases fit TRBD1. The CDR3 has 15 amino acids. Germline assignment: CDR1 ENHRY and CDR2 SYGVKD. J was trimmed by 5 bases and V by 8 bases; bases with no gene match: 14.

This chain links TRBV6-5 with TRBJ1-3, with a possible D match to TRBD1 (5 bases). The CDR3 has 15 amino acids. V was trimmed by 6 bases and J by 4 bases, leaving 16 bases between them. Germline lookup yields CDR1 MNHEY and CDR2 SVGAGI. Here the CDR3 DNA reads TGTGCCAGCAGACCCCGCCAGGGTTTGGGAAACACCATATATTTT. It specifies CASRPRQGLGNTIYF.

The chain has TRBV12-3 or TRBV12-4 and TRBJ1-2; weak D call: TRBD1 (5 bases). The CDR3 runs 13 residues. Trimming took off 7 bases at V and 9 bases at J, with 18 bases between the two ends. CDR3 DNA: TGTGCCAGCACTCCCGGGGGGGGGAAGCGCTACACCTTC. Its protein is CASTPGGGKRYTF.

The rearrangement uses TRBV5-1 and TRBJ2-1; 7 nucleotides line up with TRBD1. The V gene's germline CDR1 is SGHRS and CDR2 YFSETQ. The CDR3 runs 17 residues. The ends lost 2 bases at V and 9 bases at J; junction bases unmatched: 17. The CDR3 spells CASSFRPETGVRGEQFF. The CDR3 nucleotides read TGCGCCAGCAGCTTCAGACCCGAAACAGGGGTCAGGGGTGAGCAGTTCTTC.

The chain joins TRBV6-5 to TRBJ2-7; 7 bases fit TRBD1. Germline V gives CDR1 MNHEY, CDR2 SVGAGI. V shed 5 bases, J shed 3 bases, and the junction held 4 bases outside the gene matches. The CDR3 runs to 13 residues. CDR3: CASSPRQGYEQYV. The CDR3 DNA follows: TGTGCCAGCAGTCCGCGACAGGGCTACGAGCAGTACGTC.

This chain joins TRBV5-1 and TRBJ2-5; 9 positions match TRBD2. The germline CDR1 and CDR2 sequences are SGHRS and YFSETQ. With 1 base clipped from V and 0 bases from J, the junction kept 4 bases outside the gene matches. This CDR3 is 16 amino acids long. The CDR3 DNA is TGCGCCAGCAGCTTGTTGGGGACTAGCTACCAAGAGACCCAGTACTTC. Protein: CASSLLGTSYQETQYF.